The 4 T cell receptor beta chains below all came from one sample that was sequenced in a study of identical twins (TCRdb year 2016). The library was generated by 5' RACE. The instrument given in TCRdb is Illumina HiSeq 2000. The public reads were reprocessed in TCRdb via fastp at Q25 and MiXCR, keeping in-frame beta chains. When rows share a CDR3 protein, they turn into one entry using the most common DNA and genes. In all, the sample holds about 260,000 distinct CDR3 sequences, and roughly 7% of those were seen once. Under 4% of the sample is in the top ten clones. These records were also assigned to another study, of yellow fever vaccine responses in identical twins.

Specimen: memory (CD45RO+) T cells sorted from blood. This sample's cell subset or site label indicates: CD45RO+ enriched T cells. Receptors originate from a woman aged 18-30 years in good health.

This clonotype was observed at least ten times. The chain employs TRBV27 and TRBJ1-1; TRBD1 is a possible D gene (6 bases). Germline values: CDR1 MNHEY, CDR2 SMNVEV (reference sequence). The CDR3 runs 14 residues. V lost 4 bases and J lost 5, with 14 bases in between. DNA of the CDR3: TGTGCCAGCAGTTCGGGGGGCCCCGGTACTGAAGCTTTCTTT. Amino acids: CASSSGGPGTEAFF.

The sample holds a few counts of this clonotype. The J gene is TRBJ2-3, the V gene TRBV7-2; tentatively, D is TRBD1 (5 bases). CDR1 SGHTA and CDR2 FQGNSA come from the germline V gene. The CDR3 is 16 amino acids. V lost 5 bases to trimming and J lost 4 bases, with 19 bases between them. The CDR3 DNA reads TGTGCCAGCAGCAAAAAGGGGCCCGGAGCACCAGATACGCAGTATTTT. Translating it yields CASSKKGPGAPDTQYF. Complete variable domain (other parts from reference TRBV7-2 and TRBJ2-3): GAGVSQSPSNKVTEKGKDVELRCDPISGHTALYWYRQSLGQGLEFLIYFQGNSAPDKSGLPSDRFSAERTGGSVSTLTIQRTQQEDSAVYLCASSKKGPGAPDTQYFGPGTRLTVL.

The rearrangement links TRBV24-1 to TRBJ2-3; TRBD1 is a possible D gene (6 bases). The V end was cut by 3 bases, the J end by 3 bases, with 12 bases between. CDR3 length: 15 amino acids. The germline V gene has CDR1 KGHDR and CDR2 SFDVKD. The CDR3 DNA is TGTGCCACCAGTGATACCGCACAGGGAACAGATACGCAGTATTTT. Protein: CATSDTAQGTDTQYF.

This clonotype has at least ten counts. The gene calls are TRBV5-1 and TRBJ2-1; 8 nucleotides align to TRBD2. Germline CDR1 and CDR2: SGHRS and YFSETQ. V shed 0 bases and J 7 bases; nucleotides not matched to a gene: 6. CDR3 length: 15 amino acids. CDR3 in DNA: TGCGCCAGCAGCTTGGGTCGCGGGGGGACTAATGAGCAGTTCTTC. Amino acid sequence: CASSLGRGGTNEQFF.